Below are 22 T cell receptor beta chains sequenced from a single sample in a study of CD4 and CD8 cells across lung adenocarcinoma regions. TCRdb re-derived calls from the PCR reads in MiXCR, one entry per CDR3 protein. The sample lists nearly 9,500 distinct CDR3 sequences; around half were seen once. The sequencing sample was made of CD8+ T cells from the margin of a lung tumor. These receptors all stem from a female donor with lung adenocarcinoma. The CD4 and CD8 labels of this study may be unreliable.

This sequence joins TRBV27 and TRBJ2-3; D uncertain. This CDR3 is 11 amino acids long. V shed 9 bases and J shed 11 bases, with 15 bases lying between them. Germline CDR1 is MNHEY and CDR2 is SMNVEV (reference sequence). CDR3: CARGPKNMQYF. CDR3 bases: TGTGCCAGGGGTCCTAAAAACATGCAGTATTTT.

Worth noting for this clonotype: At one end, the junction sequence differs from germline, possibly due to a read error. The CDR3 sequence: CAGQGGGSTDTQYF. Here the CDR3 DNA reads TGTGCGGGCCAGGGGGGCGGTAGCACAGATACCCAGTATTTC. V usage is TRBV6-1 and J usage is TRBJ2-3; a possible D gene is TRBD1 (7 bases). The CDR3 extends over 14 amino acids. Germline assignment: CDR1 MNHNS and CDR2 SASEGT.

The chain recombines TRBV10-2 with TRBJ2-3, with 7 bases matching TRBD2. V was pared by 8 bases and J by 5 bases, with 16 bases of the junction left unmatched. Germline loops: CDR1 WSHSY, CDR2 SAAADI. The CDR3 length is 16 residues. The CDR3 loop is CASGERGGWGEDTQYF. The CDR3 DNA sequence: TGCGCCAGCGGGGAGCGGGGCGGGTGGGGGGAAGATACGCAGTATTTT.

The sample holds many counts of this clonotype. The V call is TRBV6-5, the J call TRBJ1-1; no clear D. The ends were cut back, 0 bases at V and 0 bases at J, with 5 bases in the middle. CDR1 is MNHEY, CDR2 SVGAGI, per germline. This CDR3 spans 14 amino acids. In DNA form, the CDR3 reads TGTGCCAGCAGTTACTCGTTTCTGAACACTGAAGCTTTCTTT. Amino acids: CASSYSFLNTEAFF.

The rearrangement joins TRBV10-1 to TRBJ2-1; possibly TRBD2 for D (7 bases). Judging by the DNA end, TRBJ2-7 fits better; the J call may be wrong. The CDR3 sequence is 14 residues long. Germline CDR1 and CDR2: WNHNN and SYGVQD (reference sequence). Written as DNA, the CDR3 is TGCGCCAGCAGTGAGGGGGGGGAAGGGGGCGAGCAGTACTTC. This gives the protein CASSEGGEGGEQYF.

The table lists this clonotype with a few counts. A much larger clone differs from this one at a single base, so this may be a read error. The chain recombines TRBV7-6 with TRBJ2-1; TRBD2 aligns across 11 bases. The germline gives CDR1 SGHVS, CDR2 FNYEAQ. V lost 0 bases to trimming and J lost 13 bases; unmatched junction nucleotides: 11. This CDR3 comprises 16 residues. The CDR3 region is CASSLAGTSGSLAQFF. CDR3 nucleotides: TGTGCCAGCAGCTTAGCCGGGACTAGCGGTTCATTGGCCCAGTTCTTC.

The chain recombines TRBV6-1 with TRBJ1-4, with D unresolved. This CDR3 spans 13 amino acids. Deletions cut 3 bases from V and 2 bases from J, with 4 bases between. CDR1 is MNHNS, CDR2 SASEGT, per germline. The CDR3 loop reads CASSDSTNEKLFF. DNA of the CDR3: TGTGCCAGCAGTGACAGTACTAATGAAAAACTGTTTTTT.

The V and J genes are TRBV20-1 and TRBJ2-3; 7 positions match TRBD1. The CDR3 loop spans 14 amino acids. The V gene's germline CDR1 is DFQATT and CDR2 SNEGSKA (reference sequence). The junction had 5 bases not matched to a gene; V was cut back by 2 bases and J by 3 bases. The CDR3 sequence is CSARIGTVTDTQYF. The CDR3, as DNA: TGCAGTGCTAGAATCGGGACAGTTACAGATACGCAGTATTTT.

Points on this clonotype: A read error may produce the germline difference seen at one junction end. The chain uses TRBV10-1 and TRBJ2-2; D is perhaps TRBD1 (7 bases). Germline V lookup: CDR1 WNHNN, CDR2 SYGVQD (reference sequence). CDR3 length: 12 residues. CDR3 sequence reads: CARRGRTGELYF. DNA for the CDR3: TGCGCCAGGAGGGGGAGGACAGGTGAGCTGTATTTT.

This clonotype was seen at least ten times. The J gene is TRBJ1-1, the V gene TRBV10-1; D may be TRBD1 (5 bases). Germline CDR1 reads WNHNN; CDR2 reads SYGVQD (reference sequence). The CDR3 runs 12 residues. CDR3 sequence (DNA): TGCTCTTCGCGTGGGGGAGGGGCTGAAGCTTTCTTT. Protein: CSSRGGGAEAFF.

Ten or more counts support this clonotype. The V and J genes are TRBV2 and TRBJ2-1, with TRBD2 matching 10 bases. The germline CDR1 and CDR2 sequences are SNHLY and FYNNEI. This CDR3 is built from 15 residues. Trimming took 10 bases from V and 5 from J; bases not matched to a gene: 11. CDR3 amino acids: CATERLAGVNNEQFF. For the CDR3, the DNA is TGTGCCACCGAACGTCTAGCGGGAGTGAACAATGAGCAGTTCTTC. Full variable domain (remainder filled in from reference TRBV2 and TRBJ2-1): EPEVTQTPSHQVTQMGQEVILRCVPISNHLYFYWYRQILGQKVEFLVSFYNNEISEKSEIFDDQFSVERPDGSNFTLKIRSTKLEDSAMYFCATERLAGVNNEQFFGPGTRLTVL.

This clonotype appeared a few times. The rearrangement joins TRBV6-5 to TRBJ2-7; the match to TRBD1 covers 8 bases. The CDR3 loop spans 15 amino acids. Unmatched junction bases numbered 9, after V lost 3 bases and J lost 5 bases. Germline values: CDR1 MNHEY, CDR2 SVGAGI. The CDR3: CASSYGQGAIHEQYF. CDR3 nucleotide sequence: TGTGCCAGCAGTTATGGGCAGGGGGCGATCCACGAGCAGTACTTC.

In this sample, this clonotype turned up once. The chain employs TRBV6-1 and TRBJ2-3, with D maybe TRBD1 (6 bases). V lost 9 bases, J lost 12 bases, and 28 bases lay in between. CDR1 MNHNS and CDR2 SASEGT come from the germline V gene. CDR3 length: 15 amino acids. CDR3 DNA sequence: TGTGCCAGGGGTGTTGGGGGCCGCGACACAGAGACCCAGTATTTT. Its translation: CARGVGGRDTETQYF.

The genes are TRBV7-2 and TRBJ2-2; D may correspond to TRBD1 or TRBD2 (5 bases each). The CDR3 sequence is 12 residues long. Trimming left V 4 bases short and J 16 bases short, with 16 bases between. Germline CDR1 and CDR2: SGHTA and FQGNSA. This chain's CDR3 is CASSSRTGAQFF. The CDR3 DNA follows: TGTGCCAGCAGCTCCCGTACCGGGGCGCAGTTTTTT.

This clonotype was seen only a few times. The rearrangement links TRBV6-1 to TRBJ2-1, with TRBD2 matching 9 bases. The J call may be incorrect, as the DNA end agrees better with TRBJ2-7. Germline loops: CDR1 MNHNS, CDR2 SASEGT. The CDR3 spans 15 residues. CDR3 sequence: CASRTGAGGTYEQYF. The CDR3 DNA sequence: TGTGCCAGCAGGACCGGGGCGGGGGGGACCTACGAGCAGTACTTC.

This chain joins TRBV7-2 and TRBJ2-7, with a tentative D call TRBD1 (7 bases). The CDR3 runs to 15 residues. V lost 2 bases to trimming and J lost 2 bases, with 13 bases between them. CDR1 is SGHTA, CDR2 FQGNSA, per germline. The CDR3 protein is CASSLRQGGPYEQYF. DNA of the CDR3: TGTGCCAGCAGCTTAAGGCAGGGGGGCCCCTACGAGCAGTACTTC.

The V call is TRBV4-1, the J call TRBJ2-3; no definite D call. Trimming stripped 0 bases from V and 0 bases from J, with 7 bases between. Germline CDR1 MGHRA, CDR2 YSYEKL. This CDR3 contains 15 residues. CDR3 DNA sequence: TGCGCCAGCAGCCAAGATCTTAGTAGCACAGATACGCAGTATTTT. Its protein is CASSQDLSSTDTQYF.

The chain links TRBV6-2 or TRBV6-3 to TRBJ2-3; TRBD2 is a possible D gene (6 bases). The germline V gene encodes CDR1 MNHEY and CDR2 SVGEGT. The V end lost 2 bases, the J end lost 5 bases, and 14 bases lay between the germline ends. The CDR3 has 15 residues. The CDR3 DNA reads TGTGCCAGCAGTTACCGTACGGGAGAGGAAGATACGCAGTATTTT. Its translation is CASSYRTGEEDTQYF.

This clonotype was seen at least ten times. The genes are TRBV27 and TRBJ2-2; TRBD1 matches 9 bases. Germline CDR1 and CDR2: MNHEY and SMNVEV (reference sequence). J was trimmed by 5 bases and V by 4 bases; bases with no gene match: 8. This CDR3 region has 16 residues. The CDR3 is CASSSTGTGRTGELFF. CDR3 in DNA: TGTGCCAGCAGTTCTACCGGGACAGGGAGGACCGGGGAGCTGTTTTTT.

This clonotype rates as medium-sized. The V call is TRBV6-1, the J call TRBJ2-7; 10 bases line up with TRBD1. The CDR3 totals 15 residues. CDR1 and CDR2 (germline): MNHNS, SASEGT. V was pared by 7 bases and J by 4 bases, with 10 bases of the junction left unmatched. The CDR3 spells CASKLRTGGAYEQYF. The DNA for the CDR3 is TGTGCCAGCAAATTGAGGACAGGGGGGGCTTACGAGCAGTACTTC.

There are many counts of this clonotype. The chain is built from TRBV7-2 and TRBJ2-1; TRBD1 is a possible D gene (6 bases). V was trimmed by 0 bases and J by 9 bases, leaving 12 bases between them. The CDR3 sequence is 14 residues long. In germline, CDR1 is SGHTA, CDR2 FQGNSA. CDR3 in amino acids: CASSLALRTAEQFF. Here the CDR3 DNA reads TGTGCCAGCAGCTTAGCACTTCGGACAGCTGAGCAGTTCTTC.

There are many counts of this clonotype. This chain links TRBV5-1 with TRBJ2-1; 7 nucleotides align to TRBD1. Germline CDR1 reads SGHRS; CDR2 reads YFSETQ. The J segment lost 3 bases and the V segment lost 3 bases, leaving 3 bases of the junction unmatched. The CDR3 contains 14 residues. The DNA for the CDR3 is TGCGCCAGCAGCTCGGGACAGAACTACAATGAGCAGTTCTTC. It translates to CASSSGQNYNEQFF.